The rows below give T cell receptor beta chains drawn from one sample of a study of shared clonotypes between healthy human individuals. The repertoire was sequenced with immunoSEQ multiplex PCR; TCRdb's copy has only in-frame clones and lacks some. The table records around 510,000 clones, around three quarters of them present only once. The specimen was PBMCs. These receptors all come from a woman aged 40 to 50 in good health. Some clones in this sample may be carry-over from other donors' samples. Both conserved end residues are part of each CDR3. D genes are given only for firm matches. Some rows mark clone size as missing; the rest say once, few, many or name a class of expanded clone.

.	TRBV28	TRBD1	TRBJ1-5	CASRDRGGQPQHF	TGTGCCAGCAGAGACAGGGGTGGCCAGCCCCAGCATTTT
.	TRBV7-8	.	TRBJ2-7	CASSKGPAYEQYF	TGTGCCAGCAGCAAAGGACCCGCCTACGAGCAGTACTTC
.	TRBV30	.	TRBJ1-2	CAWDSRRGYGYTF	TGTGCCTGGGACTCGCGGAGGGGCTATGGCTACACCTTC
.	TRBV4-1	.	TRBJ2-5	CASSHARGLRQETQYF	TGCGCCAGCAGCCATGCCCGCGGCTTACGCCAAGAGACCCAGTACTTC
many	TRBV30	TRBD1	TRBJ1-6	CASDPGQGGRGNSPLHF	TGTGCCTCGGATCCGGGACAGGGAGGAAGGGGGAATTCACCCCTCCACTTT
.	TRBV2	.	TRBJ1-2	CASSDSEIYGYTF	TGTGCCAGCAGTGACTCCGAAATCTATGGCTACACCTTC
.	TRBV7-2	.	TRBJ2-3	CASSRGAGADTQYF	TGTGCCAGCAGCCGTGGGGCTGGGGCAGATACGCAGTATTTT
.	TRBV30	.	TRBJ2-3	CAWSEGRGTDTQYF	TGTGCCTGGAGCGAAGGACGGGGCACAGATACGCAGTATTTT
.	TRBV7-7	TRBD1	TRBJ2-4	CASSLRQGDIQYF	TGTGCCAGCAGCTTAAGACAGGGGGACATTCAGTACTTC
.	TRBV5-1	.	TRBJ1-1	CASSFQDSRSEAFF	TGCGCCAGCAGCTTTCAGGACAGTCGCTCTGAAGCTTTCTTT
.	TRBV5-1	.	TRBJ2-3	CASTLGASTDTQYF	TGCGCCAGCACCCTCGGGGCTAGCACAGATACGCAGTATTTT
.	TRBV5-1	TRBD2	TRBJ2-5	CASSLASGRQETQYF	TGCGCCAGCAGCTTGGCTAGCGGGAGGCAAGAGACCCAGTACTTC
.	TRBV6-5	TRBD2	TRBJ2-5	CASRPGLATQTQYF	TGTGCCAGCAGACCGGGACTAGCGACACAGACCCAGTACTTC
.	TRBV6-1	TRBD1	TRBJ2-7	CASETGGNEQYF	TGTGCCAGCGAGACAGGGGGCAACGAGCAGTACTTC
.	TRBV5-1	.	TRBJ2-7	CASSPRETTYEQYF	TGCGCCAGCAGCCCTCGGGAGACCACCTACGAGCAGTACTTC
.	TRBV6-1	.	TRBJ2-2	CASSWDTGELFF	TGTGCCAGCAGTTGGGACACCGGGGAGCTGTTTTTT
.	TRBV2	TRBD1	TRBJ2-2	CASSTDRGATRELFF	TGTGCCAGCAGCACAGACAGGGGCGCAACCAGGGAGCTGTTTTTT
.	TRBV12-5	.	TRBJ2-1	CASGLLRTGRREMDEQFF	TGTGCTAGTGGTTTGCTAAGGACAGGGCGGCGGGAGATGGATGAGCAGTTCTTC
.	TRBV28	.	TRBJ2-2	CASQTRDTGELFF	TGTGCCAGCCAGACACGGGACACCGGGGAGCTGTTTTTT
.	TRBV5-1	.	TRBJ2-7	CASSLGPGSTYEQYF	TGCGCCAGCAGCTTGGGGCCGGGAAGTACCTACGAGCAGTACTTC
.	TRBV6-1	TRBD2	TRBJ2-2	CASGREPNTGELFF	TGTGCCAGCGGGCGGGAGCCGAACACCGGGGAGCTGTTTTTT
once	TRBV7-9	.	TRBJ1-4	CASSKLTDPTNEKLFF	TGTGCCAGCAGCAAACTGACGGACCCAACTAATGAAAAACTGTTTTTT